This T cell receptor beta chain was found in a study of early stage breast cancer tumors. A word on this clone: The antigen is undetermined.

V lost 6 bases and J lost 5; bases outside the gene matches: 6. The CDR3 loop spans 14 amino acids. Germline V gene sequence: CDR1 LNHDA, CDR2 SQIVND (reference sequence). Blood replicates held 0.5 ug DNA, tumor or normal breast roughly 1.5 ug, two each. Here immunoSEQ multiplex PCR was the method, and the copy in TCRdb shows in-frame clones only, minus some. The data contain around 10,000 clones, approximately 72% of them singletons. Study conclusions and caveats: Unsorted bulk genomic DNA sequencing lacked pairing and functional marker data. Tumors had about 2.5-fold higher T cell density and higher clonality than adjacent normal breast tissue. Tumor and normal breast were distinguished via blood comparison in most of the 16 patients.

The chain carries TRBV19 and TRBJ2-1, with 8 bases matching TRBD2. The TCR was taken from a person between 50 and 60 years old with breast cancer. The specimen was breast tumor tissue. The CDR3 nucleotides are TGTGCCAGTAGATTAGCGGGAACTAACAATGAGCAGTTCTTC. It specifies CASRLAGTNNEQFF.